This TCR beta chain was identified in a study of T cells after yellow fever vaccination. Study as a whole: Any fraction with a low cell number was prepared using SMART-Seq v4 Ultra Low Input.

Whole-study findings and limits: Contamination of FACS-sorted repertoires by abundant clonotypes from the bulk population could occur.

The trim removed 4 bases at V and 6 bases at J, leaving 6 bases unmatched. The CDR3 runs 15 residues. The germline V gene encodes CDR1 LGHDT and CDR2 YNNKEL (reference sequence). TCR cDNA was made by 5'RACE template switching, adding a universal primer site and UMIs. Each CDR3 protein gets one entry after TCRdb re-called the 5' RACE reads with MiXCR. There are about 300,000 distinct CDR3 sequences in the sample; 8.7% occur only once, and approximately 3.5% lies in the top ten. This clonotype was picked up many times. Antigen unknown. This sequence joins TRBV3-1 and TRBJ2-1, with 10 bases fitting TRBD2. The sample consisted of CD4+ T cells sorted from PBMCs, taken 5 days after the yellow fever booster vaccination. This TCR was sampled from a man younger than 35 who received the YFV17D yellow fever vaccine. In nucleotides, the CDR3 is TGTGCCAGCAGCCGCCTAGCGGGGGAGCTCAATGAGCAGTTCTTC. Translating it yields CASSRLAGELNEQFF.